This passage covers 9 T cell receptor beta chains from one sample sequenced in a study of blood T cell repertoires in COVID-19. Profiled with immunoSEQ multiplex PCR; TCRdb holds only in-frame clones, not every one. The sample has 250,000 to 350,000 clones, approximately 91% seen once; the top ten hold about 11%. Sequenced input: peripheral blood. These receptors were collected from a young woman with COVID-19, enrolled during active disease.

The chain joins TRBV5-4 to TRBJ1-4; D uncertain. The germline V gene has CDR1 SGHNT and CDR2 YYREEE (reference sequence). The CDR3 is 13 amino acids. The V gene lost 3 bases and the J gene lost 10 bases, with 13 bases spanning the gap. CDR3 loop: CASSSRTEGKLFF. Here the CDR3 DNA reads TGTGCCAGCAGCTCGAGGACCGAGGGAAAACTGTTTTTT. The whole variable domain, remainder taken from reference TRBV5-4 and TRBJ1-4, is ETGVTQSPTHLIKTRGQQVTLRCSSQSGHNTVSWYQQALGQGPQFIFQYYREEENGRGNFPPRFSGLQFPNYSSELNVNALELDDSALYLCASSSRTEGKLFFGSGTQLSVL.

The chain employs TRBV2 and TRBJ1-2; 7 bases line up with TRBD1. Germline CDR1 reads SNHLY; CDR2 reads FYNNEI. Germline trimming cut 7 bases from V and 4 bases from J; bases unmatched to any gene: 6. The CDR3 is made up of 13 amino acids. The CDR3 loop is CASTDRASYGYTF. CDR3 nucleotides: TGTGCCAGCACTGACAGGGCCTCCTATGGCTACACCTTC. Full variable domain (rest looked up from reference TRBV2 and TRBJ1-2): EPEVTQTPSHQVTQMGQEVILRCVPISNHLYFYWYRQILGQKVEFLVSFYNNEISEKSEIFDDQFSVERPDGSNFTLKIRSTKLEDSAMYFCASTDRASYGYTFGSGTRLTVV.

The chain carries TRBV5-1 and TRBJ1-1; 8 bases are shared with TRBD1. The CDR3 runs to 15 residues. Per the germline V gene, CDR1 is SGHRS and CDR2 is YFSETQ. V shed 4 bases, J shed 0 bases, and the junction held 5 bases outside the gene matches. CDR3 residues: CASSAGQGVNTEAFF. The CDR3 DNA sequence: TGCGCCAGCAGCGCCGGACAGGGTGTGAACACTGAAGCTTTCTTT.

A single count supports this clone. The rearrangement links TRBV18 to TRBJ2-7; D possibly corresponds to TRBD1 (6 bases). Germline V CDR1 and CDR2: KGHSH, LQKENI. The V and J ends lost 6 bases and 0 bases respectively, with 21 bases between them. The CDR3 has 17 residues. The CDR3 sequence is CASSLGPMTGSSYEQYF. As DNA, the CDR3 is TGTGCCAGCTCCCTCGGCCCCATGACAGGTAGCTCCTACGAGCAGTACTTC.

The chain combines TRBV24-1 with TRBJ1-2; D uncertain. Per the germline V gene, CDR1 is KGHDR and CDR2 is SFDVKD. The CDR3 is made up of 14 amino acids. V was clipped by 4 bases and J by 8 bases, with 16 bases between them. CDR3 amino acids: CATSEGRPGEGYTF. As DNA, the CDR3 is TGTGCCACCAGTGAAGGCAGGCCGGGAGAGGGCTACACCTTC.

The chain joins TRBV2 to TRBJ2-2; D remains ambiguous. Germline V CDR1 and CDR2: SNHLY, FYNNEI. V dropped 7 bases and J dropped 1 base, with 10 bases sitting between them. The CDR3 runs 14 residues. The CDR3 DNA reads TGTGCCAGCACTGCGTCCTTGAACACCGGGGAGCTGTTTTTT. This encodes CASTASLNTGELFF.

The J gene is TRBJ2-7, the V gene TRBV4-3, with TRBD2 as a possible D gene (6 bases). The CDR3 sequence is 16 residues long. From germline, CDR1 is LGHNA and CDR2 YSLEER. V was clipped by 0 bases and J by 0 bases, with 12 bases between them. The CDR3 DNA is TGCGCCAGCAGCCAAGAATGGGGGAGGAGCTCCTACGAGCAGTACTTC. This codes for CASSQEWGRSSYEQYF.

CDR3 region: CASSQVLGAYEQYF. As DNA, the CDR3 is TGTGCCAGCAGCCAAGTTCTGGGAGCCTACGAGCAGTACTTC. The rearrangement links TRBV14 to TRBJ2-7; weak D call: TRBD2 (5 bases). The V end was cut by 1 base, the J end by 2 bases, with 9 bases between. CDR1 and CDR2 (germline): SGHDN, FVKESK. CDR3 length: 14 amino acids.

Of note for this clone: At the DNA level, this CDR3 is encoded by other sequences in the same sample as well. This CDR3 reads CAWSRQRNTEAFF. The DNA for the CDR3 is TGTGCCTGGAGTCGACAGAGGAACACTGAAGCTTTCTTT. The chain combines TRBV30 with TRBJ1-1; D is possibly TRBD1 (5 bases). The CDR3 sequence is 13 residues long. Germline V gene lookup returns CDR1 GTSNPN and CDR2 SVGIG (reference sequence). The V gene lost 2 bases and the J gene lost 1 base, with 8 bases spanning the gap.